This entry lists 25 T cell receptor beta chains sequenced from one sample in a study of blood T cell repertoires in COVID-19. Here immunoSEQ multiplex PCR was the method, and the copy in TCRdb shows in-frame clones only, minus some. The table includes roughly 200,000 clones, just under 80% detected once. Sequencing was carried out using peripheral blood. All receptors derive from an elderly woman with active or convalescent COVID-19.

The rearrangement uses TRBV12-3 or TRBV12-4 and TRBJ1-2; 8 bases map to TRBD1. Trimming removed 6 bases from V and 9 bases from J; junction bases left unmatched: 9. The CDR3 loop spans 13 amino acids. This CDR3 is CASRKGQAGSYTF. The CDR3 region has the DNA TGTGCCAGCAGGAAGGGACAGGCGGGAAGCTACACCTTC.

Here the CDR3 reads CASTPGGQGETQYF. CDR3 DNA sequence: TGTGCCAGCACCCCAGGCGGACAGGGAGAGACCCAGTACTTC. The V and J genes are TRBV28 and TRBJ2-5; 8 bases fit TRBD1. The V segment lost 7 bases and the J segment 4 bases; nucleotides outside the gene matches: 8. Germline lookup yields CDR1 MDHEN and CDR2 SYDVKM. CDR3 length: 14 residues.

V and J are TRBV4-2 and TRBJ2-7; D is perhaps TRBD2 (5 bases). The length of the CDR3 is 15 residues. From germline, CDR1 is LGHNA and CDR2 YNFKEQ. V gave up 1 base and J gave up 0 bases, with 10 bases separating them. Here the CDR3 DNA reads TGTGCCAGCAGCCAAGCGGGATTGAGCTCCTACGAGCAGTACTTC. Translating gives CASSQAGLSSYEQYF.

The chain has TRBV5-4 and TRBJ1-1; 9 positions agree with TRBD1. Trimming at V came to 0 bases and at J to 7 bases, leaving 7 bases not matched to a gene. Germline loops: CDR1 SGHNT, CDR2 YYREEE (reference sequence). CDR3 size: 15 residues. This CDR3 reads CASSLAGTGSVEAFF. CDR3 nucleotide sequence: TGTGCCAGCAGCTTGGCCGGGACAGGGAGCGTTGAAGCTTTCTTT. The full variable domain, rest sourced from reference TRBV5-4 and TRBJ1-1, is ETGVTQSPTHLIKTRGQQVTLRCSSQSGHNTVSWYQQALGQGPQFIFQYYREEENGRGNFPPRFSGLQFPNYSSELNVNALELDDSALYLCASSLAGTGSVEAFFGQGTRLTVV.

CDR3 nucleotide sequence: TGCGCCAGCAGCTCAGGACAGGGGACCTACAATGAGCAGTTCTTC. It codes for CASSSGQGTYNEQFF. V is TRBV5-1 and J is TRBJ2-1, with TRBD1 matching over 9 bases. The CDR3 is made up of 15 amino acids. Germline V gene lookup returns CDR1 SGHRS and CDR2 YFSETQ. The V and J ends lost 3 bases and 2 bases, in that order; junction bases with no gene match: 3.

This sequence joins TRBV12-5 and TRBJ1-2; the D gene is possibly TRBD1 (5 bases). CDR3 length equals 17 residues. V dropped 4 bases and J dropped 2 bases, with 20 bases sitting between them. CDR1 and CDR2 (germline): LGHNT, FRNRAP. CDR3 nucleotides: TGTGCTAGTGGTTCCCTTCCGGGGGGGGGAGGAAACTATGGCTACACCTTC. It codes for CASGSLPGGGGNYGYTF.

For this clone: This same CDR3 is encoded by further DNA sequences in the sample. The J gene is TRBJ1-2, the V gene TRBV18; 7 nucleotides align to TRBD1. Germline CDR1 reads KGHSH; CDR2 reads LQKENI. V dropped 3 bases and J dropped 3; count of bases not matched to a gene: 4. This CDR3 is built from 14 residues. The CDR3 bases are TGTGCCAGCTCACCCTTAGACAGGGACTATGGCTACACCTTC. Amino acids: CASSPLDRDYGYTF. Full variable domain (rest looked up from reference TRBV18 and TRBJ1-2): NAGVMQNPRHLVRRRGQEARLRCSPMKGHSHVYWYRQLPEEGLKFMVYLQKENIIDESGMPKERFSAEFPKEGPSILRIQQVVRGDSAAYFCASSPLDRDYGYTFGSGTRLTVV.

In regard to this clone: The same CDR3 can be traced to other DNA sequences in this sample. CDR3 nucleotide sequence: TGTGCCAGCAGCCTGCGACTAGCGGGGGGAACAGATACGCAGTATTTT. Its translation: CASSLRLAGGTDTQYF. The chain has TRBV5-4 and TRBJ2-3; 13 nucleotides align to TRBD2. Losses at the gene ends were 4 bases for V and 3 bases for J; bases not matched to a gene: 5. The CDR3 totals 16 residues. Germline-derived CDR1 and CDR2 are SGHNT and YYREEE (reference sequence).

The rearrangement joins TRBV5-1 to TRBJ1-2; a weak D match, TRBD1 (5 bases). The CDR3 totals 14 residues. Trimming stripped 3 bases from V and 4 bases from J, with 13 bases between. The V gene's germline CDR1 is SGHRS and CDR2 YFSETQ. CDR3 DNA: TGCGCCAGCAGCTCCTCCCAGGGTGCCTATGGCTACACCTTC. This codes for CASSSSQGAYGYTF.

This chain links TRBV19 with TRBJ2-3; 8 bases agree with TRBD1. Trimming cost V 6 bases and J 4 bases; bases outside gene matches: 6. The length of the CDR3 is 14 residues. From germline, CDR1 is LNHDA and CDR2 SQIVND (reference sequence). The CDR3 DNA is TGTGCCAGTAGAGGCAGGGGGCGCGCAGATACGCAGTATTTT. Its translation is CASRGRGRADTQYF.

This rearrangement joins TRBV10-1 to TRBJ2-1; tentative D call: TRBD2 (6 bases). CDR3 length: 13 amino acids. The V gene lost 10 bases and the J gene lost 0 bases, with 10 bases spanning the gap. Germline V CDR1 and CDR2: WNHNN, SYGVQD (reference sequence). The CDR3 reads CATMTSSYNEQFF. In nucleotides, the CDR3 is TGCGCCACCATGACTAGCTCCTACAATGAGCAGTTCTTC.

Here the CDR3 reads CASSPTATGVEETQYF. The CDR3 nucleotides are TGTGCCAGCTCACCGACCGCAACCGGGGTGGAAGAGACCCAGTACTTC. This chain uses TRBV18 with TRBJ2-5, with D tentatively TRBD2 (5 bases). The CDR3 loop spans 16 amino acids. From germline, CDR1 is KGHSH and CDR2 LQKENI. V was shortened by 3 bases and J by 3 bases, with 17 bases between the two germline ends. The full variable domain, completed using reference TRBV18 and TRBJ2-5, is NAGVMQNPRHLVRRRGQEARLRCSPMKGHSHVYWYRQLPEEGLKFMVYLQKENIIDESGMPKERFSAEFPKEGPSILRIQQVVRGDSAAYFCASSPTATGVEETQYFGPGTRLLVL.

This chain connects TRBV5-6 to TRBJ1-1; 10 bases align to TRBD1. The CDR3 spans 13 residues. With V trimmed by 3 bases and J by 5 bases, 1 base remained unmatched. Germline V gene data show CDR1 as SGHDT and CDR2 as YYEEEE. CDR3 loop: CASSSDRGTEAFF. The CDR3, as DNA: TGTGCCAGCAGCTCGGACAGGGGGACTGAAGCTTTCTTT. Variable domain in full (rest from reference TRBV5-6 and TRBJ1-1): DAGVTQSPTHLIKTRGQQVTLRCSPKSGHDTVSWYQQALGQGPQFIFQYYEEEERQRGNFPDRFSGHQFPNYSSELNVNALLLGDSALYLCASSSDRGTEAFFGQGTRLTVV.

This clone was counted a single time. The chain couples TRBV2 to TRBJ2-1; 9 bases agree with TRBD1. The CDR3 totals 15 residues. Unmatched junction bases numbered 3, after V lost 5 bases and J lost 1 base. Germline loops: CDR1 SNHLY, CDR2 FYNNEI. CDR3 amino acids: CASSRTGDSYNEQFF. As DNA, the CDR3 is TGTGCCAGCAGTAGGACAGGGGATTCCTACAATGAGCAGTTCTTC.

The chain's CDR3 is CASSLNRQNYGYTF. The CDR3 nucleotides are TGTGCCAGCAGCTTGAACAGACAAAACTATGGCTACACCTTC. The rearrangement joins TRBV5-8 to TRBJ1-2; D remains unclear. Germline values: CDR1 SGHTS, CDR2 YDEGEE. The CDR3 length is 14 residues. V lost 1 base and J lost 2, with 9 bases in between.

This clone was seen repeatedly, ten times or more. The rearrangement uses TRBV9 and TRBJ2-5; weak D call: TRBD2 (6 bases). Trimming removed 4 bases from V and 5 bases from J, with 9 bases in between. The CDR3 covers 12 residues. The V gene's germline CDR1 is SGDLS and CDR2 YYNGEE. CDR3 loop: CASSSGGETQYF. CDR3 nucleotide sequence: TGTGCCAGCAGCTCCGGAGGGGAGACCCAGTACTTC.

The chain is built from TRBV5-1 and TRBJ1-6, with no clear D. The CDR3 sequence is 15 residues long. Per germline, CDR1 SGHRS and CDR2 YFSETQ. V gave up 3 bases and J gave up 6 bases, with 13 bases separating them. CDR3 region: CASSWEVAGNSPLHF. In nucleotides, the CDR3 is TGCGCCAGCAGCTGGGAGGTAGCGGGTAATTCACCCCTCCACTTT.

The DNA of the CDR3 is TGTGCCAGCAGCTTCAGGGATGAGCAGTTCTTC. It encodes CASSFRDEQFF. V is TRBV5-6 and J is TRBJ2-1; D perhaps matches TRBD1 (5 bases). The germline V gene has CDR1 SGHDT and CDR2 YYEEEE. V lost 2 bases, J lost 8 bases, and 5 bases lay in between. The CDR3 runs 11 residues. The full variable domain, its missing parts supplied by reference TRBV5-6 and TRBJ2-1, is DAGVTQSPTHLIKTRGQQVTLRCSPKSGHDTVSWYQQALGQGPQFIFQYYEEEERQRGNFPDRFSGHQFPNYSSELNVNALLLGDSALYLCASSFRDEQFFGPGTRLTVL.

This clone was detected many times. Other nucleotide sequences in the sample specify the same CDR3. The chain has TRBV28 and TRBJ2-6; tentatively, D is TRBD1 (5 bases). Germline V gives CDR1 MDHEN, CDR2 SYDVKM. The CDR3 is 16 residues long. V lost 2 bases, J lost 0 bases, and 8 bases lay in between. The CDR3 spells CASSLDRYSGANVLTF. For the CDR3, the DNA is TGTGCCAGCAGTTTAGACAGATACTCTGGGGCCAACGTCCTGACTTTC.

This chain uses TRBV7-2 with TRBJ2-2, with 11 bases aligning to TRBD2. CDR1 and CDR2 from the germline V gene are SGHTA and FQGNSA. The CDR3 is 15 amino acids. J gave up 6 bases and V 6 bases, and 6 bases lay outside the gene matches. CDR3 sequence (DNA): TGTGCCAGCAGAACCCTAGCGGGGGGACCCGGGGAGCTGTTTTTT. It specifies CASRTLAGGPGELFF. Full variable domain (remainder filled in from reference TRBV7-2 and TRBJ2-2): GAGVSQSPSNKVTEKGKDVELRCDPISGHTALYWYRQSLGQGLEFLIYFQGNSAPDKSGLPSDRFSAERTGGSVSTLTIQRTQQEDSAVYLCASRTLAGGPGELFFGEGSRLTVL.

The DNA for the CDR3 is TGCGCCAGCAGCCAAGATCCCAGGAACTATAATTCACCCCTCCACTTT. Its protein product is CASSQDPRNYNSPLHF. The V gene is TRBV4-1, the J gene TRBJ1-6, with no clear D. Germline lookup yields CDR1 MGHRA and CDR2 YSYEKL. Trimming removed 0 bases from V and 3 bases from J, with 9 bases in between. CDR3 length: 16 residues.

The table lists this clone with a few counts. The chain joins TRBV6-5 to TRBJ1-2, with 7 nucleotides matching TRBD1. CDR1 and CDR2 from the germline V gene are MNHEY and SVGAGI. V gave up 5 bases and J gave up 5 bases; unmatched junction bases: 5. This CDR3 comprises 13 residues. In DNA form, the CDR3 reads TGTGCCAGCAGTCCCGGGACAGAATATGGCTACACCTTC. This codes for CASSPGTEYGYTF.

The chain carries TRBV11-2 and TRBJ2-2; 9 bases map to TRBD2. V was pared by 6 bases and J by 1 base, with 9 bases of the junction left unmatched. Germline CDR1 reads SGHAT; CDR2 reads FQNNGV. The CDR3 contains 17 residues. The CDR3 is CASRTLAGYRNTGELFF. CDR3 nucleotides: TGTGCCAGCAGGACTCTAGCGGGATACCGGAACACCGGGGAGCTGTTTTTT.

CDR3 region: CATSDLQAGETQYF. Written as DNA, the CDR3 is TGTGCCACCAGTGATTTGCAAGCAGGGGAGACCCAGTACTTC. The rearrangement uses TRBV24-1 and TRBJ2-5; maybe TRBD1 (5 bases). Trimming left V 0 bases short and J 5 bases short, with 9 bases between. This CDR3 has 14 residues. Germline V CDR1 and CDR2: KGHDR, SFDVKD.

This clone has just a few counts. V gene TRBV28 combines with J gene TRBJ1-6; D is ambiguous. CDR3 length: 15 amino acids. Germline V gene lookup returns CDR1 MDHEN and CDR2 SYDVKM. Trimming took 5 bases from V and 5 from J, leaving 13 bases between them. In nucleotides, the CDR3 is TGTGCCAGCAGTGGTATTCCGGGGAATAATTCACCCCTCCACTTT. Translating it yields CASSGIPGNNSPLHF.